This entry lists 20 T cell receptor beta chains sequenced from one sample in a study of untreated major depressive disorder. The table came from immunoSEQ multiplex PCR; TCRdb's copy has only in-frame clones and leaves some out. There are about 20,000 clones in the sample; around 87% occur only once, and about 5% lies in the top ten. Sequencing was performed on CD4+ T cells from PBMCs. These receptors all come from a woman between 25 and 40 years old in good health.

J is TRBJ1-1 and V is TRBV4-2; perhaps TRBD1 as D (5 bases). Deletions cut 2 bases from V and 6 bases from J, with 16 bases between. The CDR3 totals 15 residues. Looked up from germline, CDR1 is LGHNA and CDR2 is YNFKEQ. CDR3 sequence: CASSQLGTAGAEAFF. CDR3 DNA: TGTGCCAGCAGCCAACTCGGGACCGCGGGGGCTGAAGCTTTCTTT.

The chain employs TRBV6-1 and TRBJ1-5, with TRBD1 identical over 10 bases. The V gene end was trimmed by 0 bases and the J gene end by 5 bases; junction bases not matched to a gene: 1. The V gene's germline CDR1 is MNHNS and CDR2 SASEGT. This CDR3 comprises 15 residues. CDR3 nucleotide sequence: TGTGCCAGCAGTGAAGCAGACAGGGGGCATCAGCCCCAGCATTTT. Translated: CASSEADRGHQPQHF.

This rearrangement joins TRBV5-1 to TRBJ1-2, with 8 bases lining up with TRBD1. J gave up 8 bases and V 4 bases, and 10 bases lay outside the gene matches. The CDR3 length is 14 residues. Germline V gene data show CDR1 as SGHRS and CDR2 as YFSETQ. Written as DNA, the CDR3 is TGCGCCAGCAGCCCCGGACAGGGACGAAACGGCTACACCTTC. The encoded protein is CASSPGQGRNGYTF.

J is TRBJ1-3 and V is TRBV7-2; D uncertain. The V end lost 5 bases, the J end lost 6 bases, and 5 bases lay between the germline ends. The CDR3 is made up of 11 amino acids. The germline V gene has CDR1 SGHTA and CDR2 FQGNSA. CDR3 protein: CASSVSNTIYF. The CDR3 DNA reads TGTGCCAGCAGCGTATCAAACACCATATATTTT.

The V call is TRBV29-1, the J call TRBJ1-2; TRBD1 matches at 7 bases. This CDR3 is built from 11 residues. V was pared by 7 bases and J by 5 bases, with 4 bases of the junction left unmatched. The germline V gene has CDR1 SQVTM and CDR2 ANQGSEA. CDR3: CSDYRGYGYTF. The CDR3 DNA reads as TGCAGCGATTACAGGGGTTATGGCTACACCTTC.

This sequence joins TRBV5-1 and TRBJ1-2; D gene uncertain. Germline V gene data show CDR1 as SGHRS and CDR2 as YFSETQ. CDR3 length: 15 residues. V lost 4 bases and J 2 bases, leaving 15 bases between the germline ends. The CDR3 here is CASSEDLWHNYGYTF. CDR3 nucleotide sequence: TGCGCCAGCAGCGAGGACCTATGGCACAACTATGGCTACACCTTC.

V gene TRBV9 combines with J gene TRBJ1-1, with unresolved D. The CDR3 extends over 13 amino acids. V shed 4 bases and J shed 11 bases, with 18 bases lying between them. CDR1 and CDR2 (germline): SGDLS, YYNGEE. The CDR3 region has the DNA TGTGCCAGCAGCCCCTACCACATTGACTCGGCTTTCTTT. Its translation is CASSPYHIDSAFF.

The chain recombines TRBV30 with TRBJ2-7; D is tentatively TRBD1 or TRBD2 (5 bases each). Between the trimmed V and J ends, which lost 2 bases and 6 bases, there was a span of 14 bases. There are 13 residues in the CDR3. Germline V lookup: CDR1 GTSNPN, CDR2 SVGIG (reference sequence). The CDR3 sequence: CAWSQGPLGEQYF. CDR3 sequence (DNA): TGTGCCTGGAGTCAGGGACCCTTAGGCGAGCAGTACTTC.

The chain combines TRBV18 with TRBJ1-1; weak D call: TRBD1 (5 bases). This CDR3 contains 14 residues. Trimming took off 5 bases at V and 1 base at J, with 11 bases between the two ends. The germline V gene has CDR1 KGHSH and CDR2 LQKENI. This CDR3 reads CASSSGLWNTEAFF. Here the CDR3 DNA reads TGTGCCAGCTCATCAGGGCTTTGGAACACTGAAGCTTTCTTT.

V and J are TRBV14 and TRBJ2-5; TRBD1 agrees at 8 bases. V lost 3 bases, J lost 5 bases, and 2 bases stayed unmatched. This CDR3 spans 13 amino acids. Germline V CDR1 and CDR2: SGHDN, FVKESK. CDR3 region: CASSQRTGETQYF. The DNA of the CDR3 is TGTGCCAGCAGCCAGCGGACAGGGGAGACCCAGTACTTC.

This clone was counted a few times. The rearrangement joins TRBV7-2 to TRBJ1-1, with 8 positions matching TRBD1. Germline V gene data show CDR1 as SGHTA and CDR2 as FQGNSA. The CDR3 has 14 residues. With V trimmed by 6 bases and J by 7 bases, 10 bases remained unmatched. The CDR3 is CASRFGGTGVEAFF. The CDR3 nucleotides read TGTGCCAGCAGGTTCGGGGGGACAGGAGTTGAAGCTTTCTTT.

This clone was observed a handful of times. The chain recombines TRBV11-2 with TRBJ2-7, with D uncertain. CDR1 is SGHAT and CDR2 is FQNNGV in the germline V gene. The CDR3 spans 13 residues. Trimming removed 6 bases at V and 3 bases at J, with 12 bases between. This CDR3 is CASSQDRRYEQYF. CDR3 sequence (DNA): TGTGCCAGCAGTCAGGACCGTCGCTACGAGCAGTACTTC. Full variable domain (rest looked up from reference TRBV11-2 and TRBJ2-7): EAGVAQSPRYKIIEKRQSVAFWCNPISGHATLYWYQQILGQGPKLLIQFQNNGVVDDSQLPKDRFSAERLKGVDSTLKIQPAKLEDSAVYLCASSQDRRYEQYFGPGTRLTVT.

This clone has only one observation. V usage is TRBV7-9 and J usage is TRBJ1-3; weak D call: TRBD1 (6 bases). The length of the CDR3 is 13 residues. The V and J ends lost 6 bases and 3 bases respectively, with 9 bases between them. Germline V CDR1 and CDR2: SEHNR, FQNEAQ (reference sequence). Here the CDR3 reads CASSPTGGNTIYF. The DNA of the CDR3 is TGTGCCAGCAGTCCGACAGGTGGAAACACCATATATTTT.

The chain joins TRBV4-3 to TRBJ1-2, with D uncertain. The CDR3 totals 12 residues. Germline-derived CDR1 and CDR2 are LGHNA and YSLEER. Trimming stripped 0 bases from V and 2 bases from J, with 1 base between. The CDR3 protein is CASSQENYGYTF. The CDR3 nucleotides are TGCGCCAGCAGCCAAGAGAACTATGGCTACACCTTC.

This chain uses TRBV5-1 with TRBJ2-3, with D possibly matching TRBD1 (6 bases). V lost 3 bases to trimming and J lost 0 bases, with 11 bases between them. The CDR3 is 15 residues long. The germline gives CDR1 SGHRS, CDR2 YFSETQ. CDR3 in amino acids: CASSSGQTSTDTQYF. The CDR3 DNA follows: TGCGCCAGCAGCTCAGGACAGACTAGCACAGATACGCAGTATTTT.

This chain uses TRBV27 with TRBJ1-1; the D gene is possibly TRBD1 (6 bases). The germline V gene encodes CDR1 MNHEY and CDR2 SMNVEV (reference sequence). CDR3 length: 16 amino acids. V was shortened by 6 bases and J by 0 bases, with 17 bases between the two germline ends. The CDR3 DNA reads TGTGCCAGCAGATCCCCAGACAGGACCCTGAACACTGAAGCTTTCTTT. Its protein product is CASRSPDRTLNTEAFF.

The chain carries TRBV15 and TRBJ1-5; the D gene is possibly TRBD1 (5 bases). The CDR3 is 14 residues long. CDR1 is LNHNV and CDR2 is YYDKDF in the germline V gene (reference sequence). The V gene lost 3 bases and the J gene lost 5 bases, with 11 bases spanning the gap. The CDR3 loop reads CATSRSQGHQPQHF. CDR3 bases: TGTGCCACCAGCAGGTCTCAGGGCCATCAGCCCCAGCATTTT.

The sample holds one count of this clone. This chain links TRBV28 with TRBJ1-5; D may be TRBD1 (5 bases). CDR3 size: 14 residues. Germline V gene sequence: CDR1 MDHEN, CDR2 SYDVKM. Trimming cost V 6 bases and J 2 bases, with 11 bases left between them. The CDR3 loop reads CASRVLQGNQPQHF. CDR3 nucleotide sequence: TGTGCCAGCAGAGTCTTACAGGGCAATCAGCCCCAGCATTTT.

The CDR3 protein is CASSFTMGGTGELFF. CDR3 in DNA: TGTGCCAGCAGCTTCACCATGGGGGGAACCGGGGAGCTGTTTTTT. J is TRBJ2-2 and V is TRBV7-9, with D perhaps TRBD2 (6 bases). V dropped 3 bases and J dropped 5 bases, with 13 bases sitting between them. Germline V gives CDR1 SEHNR, CDR2 FQNEAQ (reference sequence). CDR3 length equals 15 residues.

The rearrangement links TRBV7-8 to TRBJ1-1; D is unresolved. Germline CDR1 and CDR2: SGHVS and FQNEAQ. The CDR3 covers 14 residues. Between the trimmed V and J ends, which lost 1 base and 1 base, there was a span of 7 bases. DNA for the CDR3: TGTGCCAGCAGCTTAGGGTCAGCGAACACTGAAGCTTTCTTT. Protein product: CASSLGSANTEAFF.